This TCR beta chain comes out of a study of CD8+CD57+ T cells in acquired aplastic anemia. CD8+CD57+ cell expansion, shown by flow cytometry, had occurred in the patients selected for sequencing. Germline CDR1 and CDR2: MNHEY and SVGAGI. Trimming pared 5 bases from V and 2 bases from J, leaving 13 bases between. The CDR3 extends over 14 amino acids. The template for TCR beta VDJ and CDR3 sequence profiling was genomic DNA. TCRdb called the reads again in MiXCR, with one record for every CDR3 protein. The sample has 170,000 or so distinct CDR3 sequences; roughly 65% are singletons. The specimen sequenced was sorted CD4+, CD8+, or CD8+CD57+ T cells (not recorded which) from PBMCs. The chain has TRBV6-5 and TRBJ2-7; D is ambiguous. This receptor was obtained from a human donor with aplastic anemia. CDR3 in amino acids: CASSESAAPYEQYF. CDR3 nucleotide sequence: TGTGCCAGCAGTGAATCTGCAGCACCCTACGAGCAGTACTTC.